These T cell receptor beta chains were read from a single sample in a study of control samples from healthy donors and cancer patients. The assay was immunoSEQ multiplex PCR, and TCRdb's table has in-frame clones only and misses some. The repertoire holds some 65,000 clones, with over 65% as singletons. Sequencing was performed on PBMCs. The receptors here all came from a woman in her forties or fifties with lung cancer. CDR3s include the opening cysteine and the closing phenylalanine or tryptophan. Fields, in order: clone size, V gene, D gene, J gene, CDR3 protein, CDR3 DNA. A D gene is named only where the DNA matches it firmly. The listing skips clone size in some rows; elsewhere it reads once, few, many or a size class.

clone_size: .
v_call: TRBV3-1/TRBV3-2
d_call: TRBD1
j_call: TRBJ2-7
cdr3_aa: CASSQRQGGNEQYF
cdr3_nt: TGTGCCAGCAGCCAACGACAGGGGGGGAACGAGCAGTACTTC

clone_size: .
v_call: TRBV7-2
d_call: TRBD1
j_call: TRBJ2-7
cdr3_aa: CASSLVPGGSYEQYF
cdr3_nt: TGTGCCAGCAGCTTAGTACCAGGGGGCTCCTACGAGCAGTACTTC

clone_size: few
v_call: TRBV4-3
d_call: TRBD2
j_call: TRBJ2-1
cdr3_aa: CASSQVVIREGEQFF
cdr3_nt: TGCGCCAGCAGCCAAGTAGTTATACGGGAGGGTGAGCAGTTCTTC

clone_size: .
v_call: TRBV6-4
d_call: .
j_call: TRBJ1-1
cdr3_aa: CASSEDAKNTEAFF
cdr3_nt: TGTGCCAGCAGTGAAGATGCGAAGAACACTGAAGCTTTCTTT

clone_size: .
v_call: TRBV30
d_call: TRBD1
j_call: TRBJ1-4
cdr3_aa: CAWSVKAGGSEKLFF
cdr3_nt: TGTGCCTGGAGTGTAAAGGCAGGGGGCTCGGAAAAACTGTTTTTT

clone_size: .
v_call: TRBV5-1
d_call: TRBD1
j_call: TRBJ2-7
cdr3_aa: CASSPGQGRNEQYF
cdr3_nt: TGCGCCAGCAGCCCGGGACAGGGTAGGAACGAGCAGTACTTC

clone_size: .
v_call: TRBV7-2
d_call: .
j_call: TRBJ1-2
cdr3_aa: CASSPGNHGYTF
cdr3_nt: TGTGCCAGCAGCCCAGGAAACCATGGCTACACCTTC

clone_size: once
v_call: TRBV2
d_call: .
j_call: TRBJ1-1
cdr3_aa: CASNRHSNTEAFF
cdr3_nt: TGTGCCAGCAATAGACATTCGAACACTGAAGCTTTCTTT

clone_size: .
v_call: TRBV28
d_call: TRBD2
j_call: TRBJ2-2
cdr3_aa: CASSRLAPGELFF
cdr3_nt: TGTGCCAGCAGTAGACTAGCACCCGGGGAGCTGTTTTTT

clone_size: few
v_call: TRBV11-2
d_call: TRBD2
j_call: TRBJ2-2
cdr3_aa: CASSLRPRLAGGNTGELFF
cdr3_nt: TGTGCCAGCAGCTTACGTCCAAGACTAGCGGGGGGGAACACCGGGGAGCTGTTTTTT

clone_size: .
v_call: TRBV7-2
d_call: .
j_call: TRBJ2-5
cdr3_aa: CASSLATGAQQTQYF
cdr3_nt: TGTGCCAGCAGCTTAGCAACGGGGGCGCAGCAGACCCAGTACTTC

clone_size: .
v_call: TRBV27
d_call: TRBD1
j_call: TRBJ2-2
cdr3_aa: CASRTGQGKAGELFF
cdr3_nt: TGTGCCAGCAGAACGGGACAGGGGAAGGCCGGGGAGCTGTTTTTT

clone_size: .
v_call: TRBV19
d_call: .
j_call: TRBJ1-2
cdr3_aa: CASSIRTPRQLNYGYTF
cdr3_nt: TGTGCCAGTAGTATTCGAACCCCCCGCCAGCTTAACTATGGCTACACCTTC

clone_size: .
v_call: TRBV7-7
d_call: .
j_call: TRBJ1-1
cdr3_aa: CASSLRMNTEAFF
cdr3_nt: TGTGCCAGCAGCTTAAGGATGAACACTGAAGCTTTCTTT

clone_size: .
v_call: TRBV30
d_call: .
j_call: TRBJ2-5
cdr3_aa: CAWSATFQETQYF
cdr3_nt: TGTGCCTGGAGTGCGACTTTCCAAGAGACCCAGTACTTC

clone_size: .
v_call: TRBV12-5
d_call: TRBD1
j_call: TRBJ2-3
cdr3_aa: CASGKTGAMDTQYF
cdr3_nt: TGTGCTAGTGGTAAGACAGGGGCAATGGATACGCAGTATTTT

clone_size: .
v_call: TRBV9
d_call: .
j_call: TRBJ1-2
cdr3_aa: CASSVDRVSYGYTF
cdr3_nt: TGTGCCAGCAGCGTAGACAGGGTGTCCTATGGCTACACCTTC

clone_size: .
v_call: TRBV4-3
d_call: .
j_call: TRBJ1-4
cdr3_aa: CASSQAHFNANEKLFF
cdr3_nt: TGCGCCAGCAGCCAAGCGCATTTTAATGCTAATGAAAAACTGTTTTTT

clone_size: .
v_call: TRBV30
d_call: .
j_call: TRBJ1-1
cdr3_aa: CAWSPVTEAFF
cdr3_nt: TGTGCCTGGAGTCCGGTAACTGAAGCTTTCTTT

clone_size: .
v_call: TRBV6-2/TRBV6-3
d_call: .
j_call: TRBJ1-2
cdr3_aa: CASSYSLFYGYTF
cdr3_nt: TGTGCCAGCAGTTACTCCCTCTTCTATGGCTACACCTTC

clone_size: few
v_call: TRBV6-4
d_call: .
j_call: TRBJ1-1
cdr3_aa: CASSRDENTEAFF
cdr3_nt: TGTGCCAGCAGCCGGGACGAGAACACTGAAGCTTTCTTT

clone_size: .
v_call: TRBV5-4
d_call: .
j_call: TRBJ2-1
cdr3_aa: CASSLGLTSYDNEQFF
cdr3_nt: TGTGCCAGCAGCTTGGGACTCACTAGCTACGACAATGAGCAGTTCTTC

clone_size: few
v_call: TRBV5-1
d_call: TRBD2
j_call: TRBJ2-7
cdr3_aa: CASSSGLEPYEQYF
cdr3_nt: TGCGCCAGCAGCTCAGGACTAGAACCTTACGAGCAGTACTTC

clone_size: .
v_call: TRBV19
d_call: TRBD1
j_call: TRBJ1-5
cdr3_aa: CASADRGRVSNQPQHF
cdr3_nt: TGTGCCAGTGCGGACAGGGGGCGAGTGAGCAATCAGCCCCAGCATTTT

clone_size: few
v_call: TRBV4-1
d_call: .
j_call: TRBJ1-1
cdr3_aa: CASSHHEQGADTEAFF
cdr3_nt: TGCGCCAGCAGCCACCACGAACAGGGCGCCGACACTGAAGCTTTCTTT

clone_size: .
v_call: TRBV4-3
d_call: .
j_call: TRBJ2-3
cdr3_aa: CASSRRIRGGYTDTQYF
cdr3_nt: TGCGCCAGCAGCCGCCGCATCAGGGGGGGTTACACAGATACGCAGTATTTT

clone_size: few
v_call: TRBV7-3
d_call: .
j_call: TRBJ2-1
cdr3_aa: CASSRGPDAYNEQFF
cdr3_nt: TGTGCCAGCAGCCGGGGGCCAGATGCCTACAATGAGCAGTTCTTC

clone_size: once
v_call: TRBV7-9
d_call: .
j_call: TRBJ2-2
cdr3_aa: CASSFNWNTGELFF
cdr3_nt: TGTGCCAGCAGCTTCAACTGGAACACCGGGGAGCTGTTTTTT

clone_size: .
v_call: TRBV11-3
d_call: TRBD2
j_call: TRBJ2-3
cdr3_aa: CASSSTSGVTDTQYF
cdr3_nt: TGTGCCAGCAGCTCTACTAGCGGGGTAACAGATACGCAGTATTTT

clone_size: .
v_call: TRBV27
d_call: .
j_call: TRBJ2-6
cdr3_aa: CASSLTGANVLTF
cdr3_nt: TGTGCCAGCAGTTTAACTGGGGCCAACGTCCTGACTTTC

clone_size: .
v_call: TRBV20-1
d_call: TRBD1
j_call: TRBJ1-2
cdr3_aa: CRTGDGYTF
cdr3_nt: TGTAGGACAGGGGATGGCTACACCTTC

clone_size: .
v_call: TRBV5-8
d_call: .
j_call: TRBJ2-3
cdr3_aa: CASSLLRTDTQYF
cdr3_nt: TGTGCCAGCAGCCTACTGCGGACAGATACGCAGTATTTT

clone_size: .
v_call: TRBV27
d_call: .
j_call: TRBJ1-2
cdr3_aa: CASSLGQQGPNYGYTF
cdr3_nt: TGTGCCAGCAGTCTAGGGCAACAGGGCCCTAACTATGGCTACACCTTC

clone_size: .
v_call: TRBV30
d_call: TRBD2
j_call: TRBJ2-1
cdr3_aa: CAWSVLSGGAHNEQFF
cdr3_nt: TGTGCCTGGAGTGTACTATCCGGGGGGGCCCACAATGAGCAGTTCTTC

clone_size: .
v_call: TRBV12-3/TRBV12-4
d_call: .
j_call: TRBJ2-3
cdr3_aa: CASRPVGTDTQYF
cdr3_nt: TGTGCCAGCAGACCTGTTGGCACAGATACGCAGTATTTT

clone_size: .
v_call: TRBV27
d_call: .
j_call: TRBJ1-1
cdr3_aa: CASSWSHLNTEAFF
cdr3_nt: TGTGCCAGCAGTTGGTCCCATCTGAACACTGAAGCTTTCTTT

clone_size: .
v_call: TRBV13
d_call: .
j_call: TRBJ1-1
cdr3_aa: CASSTRRDYTEAFF
cdr3_nt: TGTGCCAGCAGCACACGACGGGACTACACTGAAGCTTTCTTT

clone_size: few
v_call: TRBV12-5
d_call: .
j_call: TRBJ2-7
cdr3_aa: CASGLVLTVHLDEQYF
cdr3_nt: TGTGCTAGTGGTTTGGTACTGACAGTCCACCTCGACGAGCAGTACTTC

clone_size: .
v_call: TRBV5-4
d_call: .
j_call: TRBJ2-5
cdr3_aa: CASSQQNGQQETQYF
cdr3_nt: TGTGCCAGCAGTCAGCAAAATGGACAGCAAGAGACCCAGTACTTC

clone_size: .
v_call: TRBV27
d_call: .
j_call: TRBJ1-2
cdr3_aa: CASSPLLKAAGYGYTF
cdr3_nt: TGTGCCAGCAGTCCCCTTTTGAAGGCGGCGGGCTATGGCTACACCTTC

clone_size: .
v_call: TRBV12-3/TRBV12-4
d_call: .
j_call: TRBJ1-1
cdr3_aa: CASSVGVDTEAFF
cdr3_nt: TGTGCCAGCAGCGTCGGCGTTGACACTGAAGCTTTCTTT

clone_size: .
v_call: TRBV30
d_call: .
j_call: TRBJ1-2
cdr3_aa: CAWISAFGQPSSYGYTF
cdr3_nt: TGTGCCTGGATCAGTGCTTTCGGACAGCCTAGTTCCTATGGCTACACCTTC

clone_size: .
v_call: TRBV19
d_call: .
j_call: TRBJ1-1
cdr3_aa: CASSIGAGAVMNTEAFF
cdr3_nt: TGTGCCAGTAGTATTGGAGCAGGGGCAGTGATGAACACTGAAGCTTTCTTT

clone_size: .
v_call: TRBV10-3
d_call: .
j_call: TRBJ2-2
cdr3_aa: CATERDTGELFF
cdr3_nt: TGTGCCACCGAGAGGGACACCGGGGAGCTGTTTTTT

clone_size: .
v_call: TRBV12-3/TRBV12-4
d_call: TRBD1
j_call: TRBJ1-6
cdr3_aa: CASRTGTGQTLHF
cdr3_nt: TGTGCCAGCAGAACCGGGACAGGGCAAACCCTCCACTTT

clone_size: .
v_call: TRBV7-8
d_call: .
j_call: TRBJ2-1
cdr3_aa: CASSRRDGGGNEQFF
cdr3_nt: TGTGCCAGCTCCCGTCGGGACGGCGGAGGGAATGAGCAGTTCTTC

clone_size: few
v_call: TRBV14
d_call: .
j_call: TRBJ1-3
cdr3_aa: CASSQDRGLGNTIYF
cdr3_nt: TGTGCCAGCAGCCAAGATCGAGGGCTTGGAAACACCATATATTTT

clone_size: .
v_call: TRBV7-9
d_call: TRBD1
j_call: TRBJ1-1
cdr3_aa: CASSPSMGQPTTEAFF
cdr3_nt: TGTGCCAGCAGCCCTAGCATGGGACAGCCGACCACTGAAGCTTTCTTT